These 8 T cell receptor beta chains share one sample of origin, sequenced in a study of regulatory T cells in long-lasting Graves disease. Documented time point: newly diagnosed GD, antithyroid drugs for less than 3 months. After RNA was extracted from PBMCs, the TCR library was made from it. Both iRepertoire HTBI primers and Arm-PCR of CDR3 regions were used to build the TCR beta libraries. MiXCR, run by TCRdb on the multiplex PCR reads, gives a single entry per CDR3 protein. The sample carries around 250,000 distinct CDR3 sequences, around 17% recorded once. The specimen comprised peripheral blood mononuclear cells (PBMCs), sampled at new diagnosis, from a patient treated with antithyroid drugs. These receptors were obtained from a female donor with Graves disease.

This clonotype appeared many times. In DNA, the CDR3 is TGCGCCAGCAGCTTGGGAGCTAGCGGGAGTGTTGACGAGCAGTACTTC. Translation: CASSLGASGSVDEQYF. The chain joins TRBV5-1 to TRBJ2-7; TRBD2 matches 10 bases. CDR1 and CDR2 from the germline V gene are SGHRS and YFSETQ. The J segment lost 5 bases and the V segment lost 0 bases, leaving 8 bases of the junction unmatched. The CDR3 consists of 16 residues.

Only a few counts were recorded for this clonotype. With only one base between it and a far larger clone, this is likely a read error. The chain carries TRBV12-3 or TRBV12-4 and TRBJ2-5; 9 nucleotides match TRBD2. The CDR3 runs to 14 residues. The CDR3 spells CASKRAGGKEAQYF. The CDR3 nucleotides read TGTGCCAGCAAACGAGCGGGAGGAAAAGAGGCCCAGTACTTC.

This clonotype has ten or more counts. This rearrangement joins TRBV2 to TRBJ2-6, with TRBD1 identical over 7 bases. The CDR3 length is 14 residues. The J segment lost 4 bases and the V segment lost 10 bases, leaving 7 bases of the junction unmatched. Germline assignment: CDR1 SNHLY and CDR2 FYNNEI. The CDR3 reads CATRQGFGANVLTF. The CDR3 DNA reads as TGTGCCACCAGACAGGGCTTCGGGGCCAACGTCCTGACTTTC.

This clonotype has ten or more counts. This chain connects TRBV7-6 to TRBJ1-2; D gene uncertain. CDR1 and CDR2 from the germline V gene are SGHVS and FNYEAQ. The CDR3 runs 14 residues. The V end was cut by 1 base, the J end by 4 bases, with 10 bases between. The CDR3 nucleotides read TGTGCCAGCAGCTTAGATCCGTCGGGCTATGGCTACACCTTC. As protein: CASSLDPSGYGYTF.

This clonotype appeared many times. The chain employs TRBV2 and TRBJ2-5; D not resolved. Trimming took 3 bases from V and 5 from J, leaving 7 bases between them. The germline V gene has CDR1 SNHLY and CDR2 FYNNEI. CDR3 length equals 12 residues. CDR3: CASSDPRETQYF. CDR3 coding DNA: TGTGCCAGCAGTGATCCACGGGAGACCCAGTACTTC.

A note on this clonotype: Possible read error: a much larger clone is one base away. The chain recombines TRBV11-3 with TRBJ2-3; 9 positions agree with TRBD2. Germline CDR1 reads SGHNT; CDR2 reads YENEEA. The CDR3 has 17 residues. V was clipped by 3 bases and J by 2 bases; unmatched bases: 9. CDR3 sequence reads: CASSFGASGTFTDTQYF. The CDR3 DNA is TGTGCCAGCAGCTTCGGGGCTAGCGGGACCTTCACAGATACGCAGTATTTT.

The gene calls are TRBV11-2 and TRBJ2-3, with D tentatively TRBD1 (5 bases). Germline loops: CDR1 SGHAT, CDR2 FQNNGV. With 4 bases removed from V and 3 bases from J, the gap between germline ends came to 11 bases. This CDR3 has 14 amino acids. The CDR3 bases are TGTGCCAGCAGCTCATTTAGGGGTACAGATACGCAGTATTTT. Translated: CASSSFRGTDTQYF.

This clonotype was counted many times. The rearrangement links TRBV2 to TRBJ1-1; D is undetermined. CDR3 length: 13 residues. Trimming left V 7 bases short and J 4 bases short, with 13 bases between. CDR1 and CDR2 (germline): SNHLY, FYNNEI. The CDR3 DNA sequence: TGTGCCAGCACCCCGGGCGGGGTCACTGAAGCTTTCTTT. The encoded protein is CASTPGGVTEAFF. Supplemented by reference TRBV2 and TRBJ1-1, the full variable domain reads EPEVTQTPSHQVTQMGQEVILRCVPISNHLYFYWYRQILGQKVEFLVSFYNNEISEKSEIFDDQFSVERPDGSNFTLKIRSTKLEDSAMYFCASTPGGVTEAFFGQGTRLTVV.